A single sample gave rise to the 19 T cell receptor beta chains below, sequenced in a study of tissue T cells after allogeneic stem cell transplantation. Sequencing was performed with immunoSEQ multiplex PCR; in TCRdb, only in-frame clones are kept and a portion is missing. The repertoire holds about 50,000 clones, with nearly 75% as singletons. The sequencing sample was made of sorted cells pooled from one or two spleens. The receptors shown here come from a pool of C57BL/6 mice in good health.

Remarks on this clone: Each gene name is a mouse one. CDR3 DNA, as far as it was read: TGTGCAAGCAGCTTAGAAGGGGCTGCAGAAACGCTGTAT. It yields the protein CASSLEGAAETLY. The full CDR3 reads CASSLEGAAETLYF. The V gene is TRBV16, the J gene TRBJ2-3, with D perhaps given as TRBD1 or TRBD2 (5 bases each). The sequence runs out 1 residue before the end of the CDR3; the remainder is reconstructed from the germline J gene. In germline, CDR1 is SGHSA, CDR2 FRNQAP. V was trimmed by 0 bases and J by 2 bases, leaving 6 bases between them. The CDR3 length is 14 residues.

Regarding this clone: Mouse names are used for the genes. The CDR3 end is not reached by the read, which stops 1 residue before it; the germline J gene fills it in. Other DNA sequences from this sample encode an identical CDR3 as well. The V gene is TRBV15, the J gene TRBJ1-1; no firm D call. CDR3 length: 13 amino acids. Germline V CDR1 and CDR2: SGHND, FRSKSL. The V end lost 1 base, the J end lost 1 base, and 4 bases lay between the germline ends. The CDR3 DNA, read in part, is TGTGCCAGCAGTTTAGGGGGAAACACAGAAGTCTTC. Protein sequence: CASSLGGNTEVF. The whole CDR3 sequence is CASSLGGNTEVFF.

With regard to this clone: Gene names are mouse gene names. The CDR3 end is not reached by the read, which stops 1 residue before it; the germline J gene fills it in. The chain recombines TRBV3 with TRBJ1-2; D remains ambiguous. Germline loops: CDR1 SNHLY, CDR2 FYNGKV (reference sequence). V was cut by 3 bases and J by 0 bases, with 8 bases left in between. The CDR3 has 14 residues. The CDR3 bases that were read are TGTGCCAGCAGCTTCGGTAGGGCAAACTCCGACTACACC. Protein: CASSFGRANSDYT. The entire CDR3 protein reads CASSFGRANSDYTF.

For this clone: Gene names refer to mouse genes. Read coverage stops 1 residue before the CDR3 terminus; the germline J gene supplies the remainder. The J gene is TRBJ2-3, the V gene TRBV2; the D gene is possibly TRBD1 (5 bases). The CDR3 has 15 residues. Germline V gene lookup returns CDR1 LGHNA and CDR2 YSYQKL. Trimming left V 2 bases short and J 0 bases short, with 9 bases between. The CDR3 sequence: CASSQLDNSAETLYF. Incomplete CDR3 DNA: TGTGCCAGCAGCCAACTGGACAATAGTGCAGAAACGCTGTAT.

About this clone itself: Gene names and germline match the mouse. The read terminates 1 residue before the CDR3 end, so the remaining end is supplied by the germline J gene. The chain has TRBV2 and TRBJ1-3; D is unresolved. The CDR3 totals 15 residues. CDR1 and CDR2 (germline): LGHNA, YSYQKL. Trimming stripped 0 bases from V and 0 bases from J, with 6 bases between. Incomplete CDR3 DNA: TGTGCCAGCAGCCAAGACGGCAGTTCTGGAAATACGCTCTAT. Its protein product is CASSQDGSSGNTLY. The CDR3 in its entirety is CASSQDGSSGNTLYF.

Notes on this clone: Germline and genes here are mouse. The CDR3 is cut off 1 residue early in the read; its end comes from the germline J gene. This chain links TRBV1 with TRBJ2-4; 8 bases map to TRBD1. The germline gives CDR1 NSQYPW, CDR2 LRSPGD (reference sequence). V was clipped by 0 bases and J by 4 bases; unmatched bases: 3. The length of the CDR3 is 15 residues. The CDR3 loop is CTCSADRGRENTLYF. CDR3 bases read: TGCACCTGCAGTGCAGACAGGGGGCGGGAAAACACCTTGTAC.

For this clone: Here the gene names and germline are mouse. The covered CDR3 bases are TGTGCCAGCAGCCGTGCAGAAACGCTGTAT. This translates into CASSRAETLY. The full CDR3 sequence reads CASSRAETLYF. The chain has TRBV19 and TRBJ2-3; D gene uncertain. Sequencing ends 1 residue short of the CDR3 end; the germline J gene provides the rest. This CDR3 region has 11 residues. Germline values: CDR1 FNHDT, CDR2 SITEND (reference sequence). V was trimmed by 5 bases and J by 1 base, leaving 2 bases between them.

As regards this clone: Genes and germline are mouse. The read ends 1 residue before the CDR3 terminus; that terminus is restored from the germline J gene. The rearrangement links TRBV19 to TRBJ2-4, with TRBD1 as a possible D gene (5 bases). V lost 2 bases and J lost 7, with 11 bases in between. This CDR3 is built from 13 residues. Germline V CDR1 and CDR2: FNHDT, SITEND (reference sequence). Partial CDR3 DNA: TGTGCCAGCAGTATCCCCAGGGCGGACACCTTGTAC. Translating it yields CASSIPRADTLY. The full CDR3 sequence reads CASSIPRADTLYF.

Turning to this clone: Gene names refer to mouse genes. The CDR3 spells CASGDTGGRAEQFF. The CDR3 DNA, read in part, is TGTGCCAGCGGTGATACAGGGGGAAGGGCTGAGCAGTTC. This chain connects TRBV13-2 to TRBJ2-1; the match to TRBD1 covers 8 bases. The read falls 1 residue short of the CDR3 end, and the missing part is taken from the germline J gene. The V gene end was trimmed by 1 base and the J gene end by 7 bases; junction bases not matched to a gene: 4. Germline V gene data show CDR1 as NNHNN and CDR2 as SYGAGS (reference sequence). This CDR3 comprises 14 residues.

For this clone: The gene names here belong to mouse. The read terminates 1 residue ahead of where the CDR3 ends, so the germline J gene completes it. The rearrangement joins TRBV1 to TRBJ1-3, with a weak D call TRBD1 (5 bases). This CDR3 spans 14 amino acids. V lost 4 bases and J 0 bases, leaving 7 bases between the germline ends. In germline, CDR1 is NSQYPW, CDR2 LRSPGD (reference sequence). This CDR3 is CTCSVTDSGNTLYF. The CDR3 DNA, read in part, is TGCACCTGCAGTGTGACAGATTCTGGAAATACGCTCTAT.

A word on this clone: Gene names denote mouse genes. The missing CDR3 end, 1 residue past where the read stops, is filled in from the germline J gene. This sequence joins TRBV13-3 and TRBJ2-5, with TRBD1 identical over 8 bases. CDR3 size: 14 residues. The J segment lost 6 bases and the V segment lost 6 bases, leaving 9 bases of the junction unmatched. The V gene's germline CDR1 is NNHDY and CDR2 SYVADS. The sequenced CDR3 bases are TGTGCCAGCAAAATTCGACAGGGGACGGACACCCAGTAC. It translates to CASKIRQGTDTQY. The whole CDR3 sequence reads CASKIRQGTDTQYF.

With regard to this clone: The gene names given are mouse names. The CDR3 end lies 1 residue beyond the end of the read and is filled in from the germline J gene. The chain links TRBV12-2 to TRBJ2-7, with 11 bases identical to TRBD1. This CDR3 contains 15 residues. The V and J ends lost 0 bases and 3 bases, in that order; junction bases with no gene match: 3. CDR1 is SGHLS, CDR2 HYDKME, per germline. The sequenced part of the CDR3 DNA is TGTGCCAGCTCTCTCGATGGGACAGGGGGCTATGAACAGTAC. This gives the protein CASSLDGTGGYEQY. In full, the CDR3 is CASSLDGTGGYEQYF.

Comments on this clone: Gene names and germline match the mouse. The sequenced fragment ends 1 residue before the CDR3 boundary, so the rest is inferred from the germline J gene. The genes are TRBV1 and TRBJ1-1; D is unresolved. Trimming stripped 0 bases from V and 3 bases from J, with 5 bases between. The CDR3 loop spans 13 amino acids. Germline V gives CDR1 NSQYPW, CDR2 LRSPGD (reference sequence). CDR3 DNA (partial): TGCACCTGCAGTGCAGATACAGACACAGAAGTCTTC. Translating gives CTCSADTDTEVF. The complete CDR3 sequence is CTCSADTDTEVFF.

As concerns this clone: Mouse names are used for the genes. From the germline J gene comes the end of the CDR3, since the read stops 1 residue before it. The chain carries TRBV13-2 and TRBJ1-1, with TRBD1 matching 8 bases. Germline CDR1 NNHNN, CDR2 SYGAGS (reference sequence). V shed 4 bases and J 3 bases; nucleotides not matched to a gene: 5. CDR3 size: 14 residues. Incomplete CDR3 DNA: TGTGCCAGCGGTCCCCGGGACAGGTACACAGAAGTCTTC. Its translation: CASGPRDRYTEVF. The whole CDR3 protein is CASGPRDRYTEVFF.

This clone was seen a handful of times. Each gene name is a mouse one. The read stops 1 residue short of the end of the CDR3; the missing end is completed from the germline J gene. The chain is built from TRBV31 and TRBJ2-2; possibly TRBD1 for D (6 bases). With 1 base removed from V and 4 bases from J, the gap between germline ends came to 10 bases. The germline CDR1 and CDR2 sequences are GKSSPN and SITVG. The CDR3 length is 14 residues. The CDR3 bases that were read are TGTGCCTGGAGTCCAGGGGCGCTCACCGGGCAGCTCTAC. It translates to CAWSPGALTGQLY. The whole CDR3 protein reads CAWSPGALTGQLYF.

In the case of this clone: Gene names and germline refer to mouse. The CDR3 sequence is CASSPDRGTGQLYF. The CDR3 DNA, read in part, is TGTGCCAGCAGCCCCGACAGGGGGACCGGGCAGCTCTAC. The chain couples TRBV4 to TRBJ2-2; 9 nucleotides align to TRBD1. Sequencing ends 1 residue short of the CDR3 end; the germline J gene provides the rest. The CDR3 is 14 amino acids. J was trimmed by 5 bases and V by 5 bases; bases with no gene match: 3. Looked up from germline, CDR1 is LGHDT and CDR2 is YNNKQL (reference sequence).

Details on this clone: Gene names and germline match the mouse. The read comes to an end 1 residue before the CDR3 does, leaving the germline J gene to fill in the end. The rearrangement links TRBV29 to TRBJ1-1; TRBD1 might be the D (6 bases). This CDR3 has 13 amino acids. Germline V gene lookup returns CDR1 MSHET and CDR2 SYDVDS. Trimming shortened V by 5 bases and J by 7 bases, and 14 bases separated the two germline ends. CDR3 DNA, as far as it was read: TGTGCTAGCAGTCCCGAGGGGGGCGGAGAAGTCTTC. Encoded protein: CASSPEGGGEVF. The complete CDR3 reads CASSPEGGGEVFF.

As concerns this clone: These gene names are mouse names. The sequenced fragment ends 1 residue before the CDR3 boundary, so the rest is inferred from the germline J gene. This chain uses TRBV20 with TRBJ2-5; D is possibly TRBD2 (6 bases). This CDR3 has 15 residues. Deletions cut 0 bases from V and 5 bases from J, with 15 bases between. Germline V gene data show CDR1 as GFQATS and CDR2 as STVNSAI. CDR3 residues: CGARDYGGGRDTQYF. The sequenced CDR3 bases are TGTGGTGCTAGGGATTATGGGGGAGGACGAGACACCCAGTAC.

A few counts support this clone. Gene names follow the mouse nomenclature. The observed sequence ends 1 residue before the CDR3 terminus, with the missing tail filled in from the germline J gene. Other DNA sequences from this sample encode an identical CDR3 as well. The chain joins TRBV26 to TRBJ2-3; 8 bases are a match to TRBD1. The CDR3 covers 14 residues. The germline CDR1 and CDR2 sequences are KGHPV and FQNQEV (reference sequence). V shed 4 bases, J shed 3 bases, and the junction held 3 bases outside the gene matches. CDR3 residues: CASSPTGGAETLYF. The covered CDR3 bases are TGTGCCAGCAGTCCTACAGGGGGGGCAGAAACGCTGTAT.